This T cell receptor (beta chain) was retrieved from a study of blood T cell repertoires in COVID-19. Germline-derived CDR1 and CDR2 are LGHDT and YNNKEL (reference sequence). The CDR3 is 14 amino acids. The ends lost 6 bases at V and 4 bases at J; junction bases unmatched: 6. Cohort assignment relied on participant-reported clinical history. In Cohort 3, a recovered donor had either two negative PCRs, clearance, or symptom resolution. The data were produced by immunoSEQ multiplex PCR, yet TCRdb's version contains in-frame clones alone and is incomplete. The table shows over 300,000 clones, with around nine tenths occurring only once.

The sequence derives from a woman aged 40 to 49 who had recovered from COVID-19. The sample was PBMCs or T cells enriched from blood (not recorded which). The rearrangement joins TRBV3-1 (or the pseudogene TRBV3-2) to TRBJ2-3; TRBD1 matches 8 bases. Here the CDR3 DNA reads TGTGCCAGCAGACAGACAGGGGAGGCAGATACGCAGTATTTT. The encoded protein is CASRQTGEADTQYF.